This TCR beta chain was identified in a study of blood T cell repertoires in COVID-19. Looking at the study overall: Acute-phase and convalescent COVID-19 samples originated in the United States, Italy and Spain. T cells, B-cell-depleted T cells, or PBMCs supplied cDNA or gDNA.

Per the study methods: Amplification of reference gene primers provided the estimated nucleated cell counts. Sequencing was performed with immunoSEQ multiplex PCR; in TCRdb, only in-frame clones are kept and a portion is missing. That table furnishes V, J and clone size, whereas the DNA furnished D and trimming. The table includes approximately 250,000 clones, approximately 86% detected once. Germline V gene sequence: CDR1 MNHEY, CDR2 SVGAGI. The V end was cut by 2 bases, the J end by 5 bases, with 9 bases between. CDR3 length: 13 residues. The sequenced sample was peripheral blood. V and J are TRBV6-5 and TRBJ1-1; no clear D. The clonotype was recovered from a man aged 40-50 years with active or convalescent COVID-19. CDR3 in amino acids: CASSYPPGTEAFF. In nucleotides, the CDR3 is TGTGCCAGCAGTTACCCTCCGGGTACTGAAGCTTTCTTT.